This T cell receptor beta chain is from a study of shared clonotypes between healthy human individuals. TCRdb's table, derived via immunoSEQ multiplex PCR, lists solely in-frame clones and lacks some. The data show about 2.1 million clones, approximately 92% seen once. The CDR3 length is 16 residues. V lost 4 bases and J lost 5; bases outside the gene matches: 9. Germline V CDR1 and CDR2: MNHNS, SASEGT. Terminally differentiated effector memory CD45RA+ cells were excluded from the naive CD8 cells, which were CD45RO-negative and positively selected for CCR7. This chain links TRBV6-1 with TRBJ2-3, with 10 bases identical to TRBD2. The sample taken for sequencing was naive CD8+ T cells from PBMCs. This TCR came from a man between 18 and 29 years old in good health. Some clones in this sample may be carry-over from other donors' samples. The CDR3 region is CASSGLAGVERDTQYF. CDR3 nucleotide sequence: TGTGCCAGCAGTGGTCTAGCGGGAGTGGAAAGAGATACGCAGTATTTT.